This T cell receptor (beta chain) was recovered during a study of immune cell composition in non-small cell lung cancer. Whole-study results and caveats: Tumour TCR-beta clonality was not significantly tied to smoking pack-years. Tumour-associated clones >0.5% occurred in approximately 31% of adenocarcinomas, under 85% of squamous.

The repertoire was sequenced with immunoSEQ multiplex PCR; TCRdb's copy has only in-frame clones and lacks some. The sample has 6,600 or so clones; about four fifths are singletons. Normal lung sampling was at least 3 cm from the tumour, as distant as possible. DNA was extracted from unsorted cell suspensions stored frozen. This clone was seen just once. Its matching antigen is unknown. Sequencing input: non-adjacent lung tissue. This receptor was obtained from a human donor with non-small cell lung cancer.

CDR3 sequence (DNA): TGTGCCAGCTTAGCGGACAGGGGGAATAGGTCACCCCTCCACTTT. This translates into CASLADRGNRSPLHF. This sequence joins TRBV2 and TRBJ1-6, with TRBD1 matching 10 bases. The length of the CDR3 is 15 residues. Germline CDR1 is SNHLY and CDR2 is FYNNEI. Trimming at V came to 8 bases and at J to 10 bases, leaving 11 bases not matched to a gene.